This is a list of T cell receptor beta chains from one sample in a study of shared clonotypes between healthy human individuals. TCRdb's copy holds only in-frame clones and misses some; the assay was immunoSEQ multiplex PCR. The sample yields some 2.1 million clones, 90% to 95% seen once. The sample was naive CD4+ T cells sorted from blood. All receptors come from a man aged 18 to 30 in good health. Both conserved end residues are part of each CDR3. Each record gives: V gene, D gene, clone size, J gene, CDR3 protein, CDR3 DNA. A D gene is named only where the DNA matches it firmly. Some rows have no size entry. The others give once, few or many, or a class for an expanded clone.

V: TRBV2
D: -
size: -
J: TRBJ1-5
CDR3: CASSHRGEGFNQPQHF
DNA: TGTGCCAGCAGCCACCGGGGGGAGGGCTTCAATCAGCCCCAGCATTTT

V: TRBV4-1
D: -
size: -
J: TRBJ1-3
CDR3: CASSLGDRSSGNTIYF
DNA: TGCGCCAGCAGCCTCGGCGACCGGAGCTCTGGAAACACCATATATTTT

V: TRBV5-1
D: -
size: -
J: TRBJ2-5
CDR3: CASSSLGPGTQYF
DNA: TGCGCCAGCAGCTCTCTCGGACCGGGGACCCAGTACTTC

V: TRBV6-6
D: TRBD1
size: -
J: TRBJ2-5
CDR3: CASSPRQGETQYF
DNA: TGTGCCAGCAGCCCCCGACAGGGAGAGACCCAGTACTTC

V: TRBV7-9
D: -
size: -
J: TRBJ1-2
CDR3: CASSTPGTKNYGYTF
DNA: TGTGCCAGCAGCACCCCCGGGACCAAAAACTATGGCTACACCTTC

V: TRBV4-3
D: -
size: -
J: TRBJ2-3
CDR3: CASSQDRRTDTQYF
DNA: TGCGCCAGCAGCCAAGATCGACGCACAGATACGCAGTATTTT

V: TRBV6-5
D: TRBD1
size: -
J: TRBJ2-5
CDR3: CASSYFPQGNQETQYF
DNA: TGTGCCAGCAGTTACTTCCCACAGGGGAACCAAGAGACCCAGTACTTC

V: TRBV6-1
D: -
size: once
J: TRBJ2-1
CDR3: CASSEGWADTVF
DNA: TGTGCCAGCAGTGAAGGATGGGCAGATACGGTCTTC

V: TRBV6-5
D: -
size: -
J: TRBJ2-1
CDR3: CACGRSGSLNEQFF
DNA: TGTGCCTGCGGGCGTAGCGGATCTCTGAATGAGCAGTTCTTC

V: TRBV19
D: TRBD1
size: -
J: TRBJ1-5
CDR3: CASSIAGGIGNQPQHF
DNA: TGTGCCAGTAGTATAGCAGGGGGCATAGGCAATCAGCCCCAGCATTTT

V: TRBV5-1
D: -
size: once
J: TRBJ1-3
CDR3: CASSLGGVGNTIYF
DNA: TGCGCCAGCAGCTTGGGAGGGGTTGGAAACACCATATATTTT

V: TRBV30
D: -
size: -
J: TRBJ1-6
CDR3: CAQQGRGRSPLHF
DNA: TGTGCCCAACAGGGTAGGGGTCGATCACCCCTCCACTTT

V: TRBV6-5
D: TRBD1
size: -
J: TRBJ1-4
CDR3: CASSRGQNEKLFF
DNA: TGTGCCAGCAGTAGGGGACAGAATGAAAAACTGTTTTTT

V: TRBV7-2
D: -
size: -
J: TRBJ1-5
CDR3: CASSLGGVGQPQHF
DNA: TGTGCCAGCAGCTTAGGGGGCGTTGGTCAGCCCCAGCATTTT

V: TRBV4-3
D: TRBD1
size: -
J: TRBJ2-2
CDR3: CASSRGTGGNTGELFF
DNA: TGCGCCAGCAGCCGCGGGACAGGGGGCAACACCGGGGAGCTGTTTTTT

V: TRBV4-1
D: TRBD1
size: -
J: TRBJ1-1
CDR3: CASSLTGGNTEAFF
DNA: TGCGCCAGCAGCCTGACAGGGGGCAATACTGAAGCTTTCTTT

V: TRBV6-5
D: -
size: -
J: TRBJ1-5
CDR3: CASSRRASNQPQHF
DNA: TGTGCCAGCAGTCGACGAGCTAGCAATCAGCCCCAGCATTTT

V: TRBV7-9
D: -
size: -
J: TRBJ1-1
CDR3: CASSRGIEAFF
DNA: TGTGCCAGCAGCCGAGGGATTGAAGCTTTCTTT

V: TRBV18
D: TRBD2
size: -
J: TRBJ2-7
CDR3: CASSPSLAGGKTLEQYF
DNA: TGTGCCAGCTCACCTTCCTTAGCGGGAGGGAAGACGCTCGAGCAGTACTTC

V: TRBV4-1
D: -
size: -
J: TRBJ1-4
CDR3: CAIRSLGGGNEKLFF
DNA: TGCGCCATCAGATCTTTAGGAGGGGGGAATGAAAAACTGTTTTTT